This T cell receptor beta chain was sequenced during a study of beta chain features in type 1 diabetes. Findings and limits, study-wide: Fewer insertions but more deletions were seen at VDJ junctions in type 1 diabetes patients. Among patients with Type 1 diabetes, TCRB CDR3s were moderately but significantly shorter in every one of the four CD4+ subsets.

This clone was recorded a few times. Its antigen is currently unknown. Expressed TCRB transcripts were sequenced because the isolated RNA had all been reverse transcribed beforehand. TCRdb's table, derived via immunoSEQ multiplex PCR, lists solely in-frame clones and lacks some. The sample holds roughly 350,000 clones; around a tenth are singletons and the top ten take approximately 0.55%. V lost 2 bases and J 1 base, leaving 8 bases between the germline ends. Germline lookup yields CDR1 SNHLY and CDR2 FYNNEI. The CDR3 contains 15 residues. Sequencing was carried out using central memory CD4+ T cells from blood. The chain couples TRBV2 to TRBJ2-2, with D unresolved. The sequence derives from a man aged 30 to 45 with type 1 diabetes. CDR3 bases: TGTGCCAGCAGTGAAATCCCTCAGAACACCGGGGAGCTGTTTTTT. It codes for CASSEIPQNTGELFF.